Listed below are T cell receptor beta chains from one sample, sequenced in a study of beta chain features in type 1 diabetes. Clones were sequenced by immunoSEQ multiplex PCR, and TCRdb holds only the in-frame ones, with some missing. Seen here are approximately 380,000 clones, around 16% observed once, and the top ten hold 0.019%. Sequencing was performed on naive CD4+ T cells from blood. The receptor source for this set is a woman between 18 and 29 years old in good health. Both conserved end residues are part of each CDR3. Fields, in order: D gene, V gene, clone size, CDR3 length, J gene, CDR3 protein, CDR3 DNA. The D gene is left open where the match is weak. The size entry is marked missing in some rows and otherwise reads once, few, many or a size class.

-	TRBV4-3	-	14	TRBJ2-5	CASSPSTGYQTQYF	TGCGCCAGCAGCCCTAGTACGGGATATCAGACCCAGTACTTC
-	TRBV11-2	-	12	TRBJ2-5	CASSYRVETQYF	TGTGCCAGCAGCTACAGGGTAGAGACCCAGTACTTC
-	TRBV6-5	few	14	TRBJ1-5	CASSSMEGDQPQHF	TGTGCCAGCAGTTCAATGGAGGGTGATCAGCCCCAGCATTTT
-	TRBV6-1	-	13	TRBJ2-2	CASSDQVAGELFF	TGTGCCAGCAGTGATCAGGTAGCCGGGGAGCTGTTTTTT
-	TRBV18	few	15	TRBJ2-3	CASSPKQGRTDTQYF	TGTGCCAGCTCACCGAAACAGGGCCGCACAGATACGCAGTATTTT
-	TRBV30	-	12	TRBJ2-5	CAWSVGGETQYF	TGTGCCTGGAGTGTTGGCGGAGAGACCCAGTACTTC
-	TRBV4-3	few	16	TRBJ1-2	CASSQGAGGGRRGYTF	TGCGCCAGCAGCCAAGGCGCCGGGGGAGGGAGACGGGGCTACACCTTC
-	TRBV21-1	-	15	TRBJ2-7	CASSKKGQGTRGQYF	TGTGCCAGCAGCAAGAAGGGACAGGGGACCCGTGGGCAGTACTTC
TRBD2	TRBV9	few	15	TRBJ2-1	CASSLLAGQINEQFF	TGTGCCAGCAGTCTTCTAGCGGGACAAATCAATGAGCAGTTCTTC
TRBD1	TRBV7-9	few	15	TRBJ1-5	CASSLTGGGNQPQHF	TGTGCCAGCAGCTTAACAGGGGGCGGGAATCAGCCCCAGCATTTT
TRBD2	TRBV28	-	14	TRBJ2-5	CASSLTGEGETQYF	TGTGCCAGCAGTTTAACGGGGGAGGGGGAGACCCAGTACTTC
TRBD2	TRBV28	-	15	TRBJ2-7	CASSQTSGVSYEQYF	TGTGCCAGCAGTCAGACTAGCGGGGTCTCCTACGAGCAGTACTTC
-	TRBV9	-	15	TRBJ2-5	CASSGRPLPGGTQYF	TGTGCCAGCAGCGGAAGACCGCTCCCCGGGGGGACCCAGTACTTC
TRBD2	TRBV29-1	few	14	TRBJ2-7	CSAGLAGGRSEQYF	TGCAGCGCTGGTCTAGCGGGAGGGCGCAGCGAGCAGTACTTC
-	TRBV7-3	-	14	TRBJ2-3	CASSFGRGTDTQYF	TGTGCCAGCAGCTTCGGGCGGGGCACAGATACGCAGTATTTT
-	TRBV15	few	13	TRBJ2-7	CATSRDLGREQYF	TGTGCCACCAGCAGAGATCTGGGGCGCGAGCAGTACTTC
TRBD1	TRBV11-2	-	15	TRBJ1-2	CASSLVTGGRYGYTF	TGTGCCAGCAGCTTAGTGACAGGGGGCAGATATGGCTACACCTTC
TRBD1	TRBV30	-	16	TRBJ1-5	CAWSVDGGTGNQPQHF	TGTGCCTGGAGTGTAGATGGCGGGACAGGGAATCAGCCCCAGCATTTT
TRBD2	TRBV28	few	14	TRBJ2-7	CASSGTSGAYEQYF	TGTGCCAGCAGCGGCACTAGCGGCGCCTACGAGCAGTACTTC
TRBD2	TRBV15	-	17	TRBJ2-2	CATSRELAGATPGELFF	TGTGCCACCAGCAGAGAACTAGCGGGCGCTACCCCCGGGGAGCTGTTTTTT
-	TRBV29-1	few	14	TRBJ2-1	CSVVKDTSYNEQFF	TGCAGCGTTGTGAAGGACACCTCCTACAATGAGCAGTTCTTC
-	TRBV5-1	few	14	TRBJ1-1	CASTRHTPGTEAFF	TGCGCCAGCACCCGCCACACGCCGGGAACTGAAGCTTTCTTT
-	TRBV30	few	15	TRBJ2-7	CAWSARRRPTYEQYF	TGTGCCTGGAGTGCCCGACGGAGACCTACCTACGAGCAGTACTTC
TRBD2	TRBV9	few	15	TRBJ2-1	CASSVEAAGYNEQFF	TGTGCCAGCAGCGTAGAGGCAGCGGGGTACAATGAGCAGTTCTTC
-	TRBV4-2	-	13	TRBJ2-4	CASSQVGGDIQYF	TGTGCCAGCAGCCAAGTAGGAGGGGACATTCAGTACTTC
-	TRBV4-3	-	17	TRBJ1-5	CASSQDLGRASNQPQHF	TGCGCCAGCAGCCAAGATCTCGGCAGGGCCAGCAATCAGCCCCAGCATTTT
TRBD1	TRBV30	-	13	TRBJ2-2	CAHRGWRTGELFF	TGTGCCCACAGGGGTTGGCGGACCGGGGAGCTGTTTTTT
-	TRBV7-9	-	19	TRBJ1-1	CASSLLVGRAGSSTTEAFF	TGTGCCAGCAGCTTATTGGTTGGAAGGGCAGGGTCCTCGACCACTGAAGCTTTCTTT
-	TRBV28	few	12	TRBJ2-7	CASSSRGYEQYF	TGTGCCAGCAGTAGCAGGGGCTACGAGCAGTACTTC
-	TRBV5-1	-	14	TRBJ1-3	CASSSVYSGNTIYF	TGCGCCAGCAGCTCGGTCTACTCTGGAAACACCATATATTTT
TRBD1	TRBV18	few	15	TRBJ1-5	CASSPQETGHRPQHF	TGTGCCAGCTCACCACAAGAGACAGGGCACAGGCCCCAGCATTTT
TRBD2	TRBV11-1	-	16	TRBJ2-1	CASRLSRTSGGDEQFF	TGTGCCAGCAGGTTAAGCCGGACTAGCGGGGGGGATGAGCAGTTCTTC
-	TRBV27	-	13	TRBJ2-7	CASSSGYTYEQYF	TGTGCCAGCAGTTCCGGGTACACCTACGAGCAGTACTTC
TRBD1	TRBV28	few	15	TRBJ1-4	CASSPSGTGRVKLFF	TGTGCCAGCAGTCCCTCCGGGACAGGGAGGGTAAAACTGTTTTTT
TRBD1	TRBV25-1	few	15	TRBJ2-4	CASSDVQGVDNIQYF	TGTGCCAGCAGTGACGTACAGGGGGTAGACAACATTCAGTACTTC
TRBD1	TRBV7-7	-	13	TRBJ2-2	CASSNRGTGELFF	TGTGCTAGCAGCAACAGGGGCACCGGGGAGCTGTTTTTT
TRBD2	TRBV6-6	-	16	TRBJ2-1	CASSYSEAGVHNEQFF	TGTGCCAGCAGTTACTCGGAAGCGGGAGTGCACAATGAGCAGTTCTTC
-	TRBV6-5	few	15	TRBJ2-1	CASSYSGNSYNEQFF	TGTGCCAGCAGTTATAGCGGAAACTCCTACAATGAGCAGTTCTTC
-	TRBV9	-	12	TRBJ2-7	CALSGRWHEQYF	TGTGCCCTTTCGGGGAGGTGGCACGAGCAGTACTTC
TRBD1	TRBV2	-	14	TRBJ2-4	CASRQGVAKNIQYF	TGTGCCAGCAGACAGGGGGTAGCCAAAAACATTCAGTACTTC
TRBD1	TRBV5-1	few	12	TRBJ2-7	CASRATGGEQYF	TGCGCCAGCAGGGCGACAGGGGGCGAGCAGTACTTC
TRBD2	TRBV5-1	-	15	TRBJ2-5	CASSLALAGRETQYF	TGCGCCAGCAGCTTGGCGCTAGCGGGACGCGAGACCCAGTACTTC
TRBD2	TRBV11-2	-	14	TRBJ2-1	CASSSPAGAGEQFF	TGTGCCAGCAGTTCACCGGCGGGAGCGGGCGAGCAGTTCTTC
-	TRBV7-8	few	16	TRBJ2-1	CASSDSQGESYNEQFF	TGTGCCAGCAGCGACTCTCAGGGTGAGTCCTACAATGAGCAGTTCTTC
-	TRBV30	-	13	TRBJ1-1	CAWGPQYRGEAFF	TGTGCCTGGGGTCCCCAATATCGGGGTGAAGCTTTCTTT
TRBD1	TRBV6-1	-	14	TRBJ2-5	CASRGQGARETQYF	TGTGCCAGCAGGGGACAGGGGGCAAGGGAGACCCAGTACTTC
-	TRBV28	few	14	TRBJ2-7	CASRLTGLHDEQYF	TGTGCCAGCAGGCTTACAGGGCTTCATGACGAGCAGTACTTC
TRBD2	TRBV11-2	-	15	TRBJ2-7	CASSQIAGENGEQYF	TGTGCCAGCAGCCAAATAGCGGGAGAAAATGGCGAGCAGTACTTC